Presented here are 16 T cell receptor gamma chains from one specimen sequenced in a study of Vδ1+ human thymocytes. Study observations and caveats: Highly polyclonal TRG and TRD repertoires with Gaussian CDR3 length distributions appeared in thymus.

The antigens these receptors bind are not known. RNA was extracted from the cells and then reverse transcribed. The CDR3 regions were amplified by multiplex PCR from V-gene primers to a constant-region primer. TCRdb re-analyzed the multiplex PCR reads via CATT. The sample consists of over 20,000 gamma-chain clones, roughly 13% of them appearing once. The sequencing sample was made of Vdelta1+ gamma-delta thymocytes from the thymus. As for subset: FACS-sorted CD3+ TCRalphabeta- TCRVdelta1+ TCRVdelta2- thymocytes. The receptors here all came from a child younger than two who had congenital heart surgery.

With respect to this clone: The sample contains more than one DNA sequence encoding this CDR3. V gene TRGV5 combines with J gene TRGJ1 or TRGJ2. The V gene's germline CDR1 is VINAFY and CDR2 YDVSNSKD. The V and J ends lost 0 bases and 3 bases, in that order; junction bases with no gene match: 5. CDR3 length: 14 residues. CDR3 coding DNA: TGTGCCACCTGGGACAGGCGTGGTTATTATAAGAAACTCTTT. Encoded protein: CATWDRRGYYKKLF.

This clone was seen a handful of times. This chain uses TRGV9 with TRGJ1 or TRGJ2. V was clipped by 6 bases and J by 3 bases; unmatched bases: 8. The length of the CDR3 is 13 residues. Looked up from germline, CDR1 is GITISATS and CDR2 is ISYDGTV (reference sequence). CDR3 amino acids: CALWSKFYYKKLF. The CDR3 DNA is TGTGCCTTGTGGAGTAAATTTTATTATAAGAAACTCTTT.

A remark on this clone: The junction departs from germline at one end; a sequencing error may be responsible. The V call is TRGV5, the J call TRGJP2. Germline V gene data show CDR1 as VINAFY and CDR2 as YDVSNSKD. The CDR3 is 15 amino acids. In nucleotides, the CDR3 is TGTGCCACCCGGGACAAGGTTGGTAGTGATTGGATCAAGACGTTT. The encoded protein is CATRDKVGSDWIKTF.

The chain uses TRGV2 and TRGJP2. The V gene end was trimmed by 0 bases and the J gene end by 3 bases; junction bases not matched to a gene: 7. CDR1 and CDR2 (germline): EGSNGY, YDSYNSKV. The CDR3 sequence is 16 residues long. The CDR3 protein is CATWDGGDGSDWIKTF. The CDR3 DNA reads TGTGCCACCTGGGACGGGGGCGATGGTAGTGATTGGATCAAGACGTTT.

This clone has more than one count but fewer than ten. The chain carries TRGV9 and TRGJP2. The J segment lost 0 bases and the V segment lost 10 bases, leaving 8 bases of the junction unmatched. Germline CDR1 reads GITISATS; CDR2 reads ISYDGTV (reference sequence). This CDR3 contains 14 residues. The CDR3 here is CALAPYSSDWIKTF. Here the CDR3 DNA reads TGTGCCTTAGCACCATATAGTAGTGATTGGATCAAGACGTTT.

The chain combines TRGV4 with TRGJ1 or TRGJ2. The V gene's germline CDR1 is EGSTGY and CDR2 YDSYTSSV. The CDR3 is made up of 13 amino acids. Unmatched junction bases numbered 8, after V lost 6 bases and J lost 3 bases. The CDR3 coding sequence is TGTGCCACCTGGAATGACCCTTATTATAAGAAACTCTTT. It encodes CATWNDPYYKKLF.

The rearrangement links TRGV8 to TRGJP2. The J segment lost 6 bases and the V segment lost 4 bases, leaving 11 bases of the junction unmatched. Germline CDR1 is VENAVY and CDR2 is YDSYNSRV. CDR3 length: 15 residues. The CDR3 bases are TGTGCCACCTGGGACAATGGGACGGGTGATTGGATCAAGACGTTT. Its translation: CATWDNGTGDWIKTF.

The chain has TRGV2 and TRGJP. The V gene end was trimmed by 6 bases and the J gene end by 5 bases; junction bases not matched to a gene: 4. CDR1 and CDR2 (germline): EGSNGY, YDSYNSKV. This CDR3 has 15 amino acids. The CDR3 region has the DNA TGTGCCACCTGGTCAAAAGAGTTGGGCAAAAAAATCAAGGTATTT. Its protein is CATWSKELGKKIKVF.

The V gene is TRGV9, the J gene TRGJ1 or TRGJ2. There are 15 residues in the CDR3. V lost 0 bases to trimming and J lost 2 bases; unmatched junction nucleotides: 7. In germline, CDR1 is GITISATS, CDR2 ISYDGTV (reference sequence). DNA for the CDR3: TGTGCCTTGTGGGAGGTGCATGGGGATTATTATAAGAAACTCTTT. Protein sequence: CALWEVHGDYYKKLF.

Points on this clone: Possible read error: a much larger clone is one base away. The chain employs TRGV9 and TRGJ1 or TRGJ2. Per the germline V gene, CDR1 is GITISATS and CDR2 is ISYDGTV (reference sequence). The length of the CDR3 is 13 residues. The CDR3 coding sequence is TGTGCCTTGTGGGGGGTGCGCTATTATAAGAAACTCTTT. Protein product: CALWGVRYYKKLF.

A word on this clone: A clone one base away is much larger, so this may be a read error. This rearrangement joins TRGV5 to TRGJ1 or TRGJ2. This CDR3 contains 11 residues. Trimming at V came to 1 base and at J to 7 bases, leaving 1 base not matched to a gene. Germline values: CDR1 VINAFY, CDR2 YDVSNSKD. The DNA of the CDR3 is TGTGCCACCTGGGACAGATATAAGAAACTCTTT. Translated: CATWDRYKKLF.

This clone turned up a few times. The same CDR3 also results from other DNA sequences found in this sample. This rearrangement joins TRGV4 to TRGJ1 or TRGJ2. Germline lookup yields CDR1 EGSTGY and CDR2 YDSYTSSV. The CDR3 consists of 13 residues. After removal of 6 bases from V and 4 bases from J, the junction contained 9 bases not matched to a gene. DNA of the CDR3: TGTGCCACCTGGAAGGGTCCCTATTATAAGAAACTCTTT. It codes for CATWKGPYYKKLF.

To note about this clone: Just one base apart from a much larger clone, this may be a read error. J is TRGJP2 and V is TRGV2. Trimming removed 0 bases from V and 3 bases from J; junction bases left unmatched: 4. Germline V gene data show CDR1 as EGSNGY and CDR2 as YDSYNSKV. CDR3 size: 15 residues. This CDR3 reads CATWDGRRSDWIKTF. The CDR3 DNA reads TGTGCCACCTGGGACGGGCGGCGTAGTGATTGGATCAAGACGTTT.

This clone was observed a handful of times. The J gene is TRGJ1 or TRGJ2, the V gene TRGV4. The V segment lost 6 bases and the J segment 4 bases; nucleotides outside the gene matches: 12. The V gene's germline CDR1 is EGSTGY and CDR2 YDSYTSSV. The CDR3 runs to 14 residues. This chain's CDR3 is CATWNRGRYYKKLF. The CDR3 nucleotides are TGTGCCACCTGGAATCGGGGTCGATATTATAAGAAACTCTTT.

A few counts support this clone. J is TRGJ1 or TRGJ2 and V is TRGV2. The germline gives CDR1 EGSNGY, CDR2 YDSYNSKV. After removal of 6 bases from V and 12 bases from J, the junction contained 8 bases not matched to a gene. The CDR3 runs to 10 residues. CDR3 in DNA: TGTGCCACCTGGAATGGGTGGAAACTCTTT. As protein: CATWNGWKLF.

The table lists this clone with a few counts. V gene TRGV5 combines with J gene TRGJ1 or TRGJ2. The CDR3 is made up of 17 amino acids. In germline, CDR1 is VINAFY, CDR2 YDVSNSKD. V was clipped by 2 bases and J by 2 bases; unmatched bases: 15. DNA of the CDR3: TGTGCCACCTGGGACACTATCATAGGGCCCTATTATTATAAGAAACTCTTT. Its protein is CATWDTIIGPYYYKKLF.